A single sample gave rise to the 27 T cell receptor beta chains below, sequenced in a study of Ad26.COV2.S vaccination and SARS-CoV-2 variants. Treatment here: roughly 19 received Ad26.COV2.S at low or high dose, single or two shots; five or six received placebo; per-sample allocation not given. It was on day 63 after the first vaccine or placebo injection that samples were taken. Generated by immunoSEQ multiplex PCR, the TCRdb table keeps only in-frame clones and is missing some. Here the sample spans 300,000 to 350,000 clones, about nine tenths being singletons. This specimen was peripheral blood, taken in a trial of Ad26.COV2.S vaccine versus placebo. The receptors stem from a person aged 18-60 years who received the Ad26.COV2.S COVID-19 vaccine or a placebo.

The chain employs TRBV5-1 and TRBJ2-5, with TRBD2 identical over 9 bases. The length of the CDR3 is 18 residues. CDR1 is SGHRS, CDR2 YFSETQ, per germline. With 2 bases clipped from V and 5 bases from J, the junction kept 16 bases outside the gene matches. CDR3 loop: CASSFPRITGTSRETQYF. The CDR3 bases are TGCGCCAGCAGCTTCCCACGGATTACCGGGACTAGCCGGGAGACCCAGTACTTC.

This chain joins TRBV18 and TRBJ1-2, with 8 bases fitting TRBD1. CDR1 is KGHSH, CDR2 LQKENI, per germline. This CDR3 region has 14 residues. V lost 3 bases to trimming and J lost 6 bases; unmatched junction nucleotides: 6. This CDR3 is CASSPTTGVDGYTF. The CDR3 region has the DNA TGTGCCAGCTCACCGACGACAGGGGTGGATGGCTACACCTTC. Full variable domain (remainder filled in from reference TRBV18 and TRBJ1-2): NAGVMQNPRHLVRRRGQEARLRCSPMKGHSHVYWYRQLPEEGLKFMVYLQKENIIDESGMPKERFSAEFPKEGPSILRIQQVVRGDSAAYFCASSPTTGVDGYTFGSGTRLTVV.

CDR3 DNA sequence: TGTGCCAGTAGTTACTGGGGGGATGGGGCCAACGTCCTGACTTTC. Translation gives CASSYWGDGANVLTF. The chain recombines TRBV19 with TRBJ2-6; tentative D call: TRBD2 (6 bases). The CDR3 has 15 residues. Trimming took off 5 bases at V and 3 bases at J, with 11 bases between the two ends. Germline V CDR1 and CDR2: LNHDA, SQIVND (reference sequence).

This rearrangement joins TRBV19 to TRBJ2-4, with 10 bases aligning to TRBD1. From germline, CDR1 is LNHDA and CDR2 SQIVND (reference sequence). V dropped 8 bases and J dropped 6; count of bases not matched to a gene: 1. The CDR3 extends over 12 amino acids. The CDR3 loop is CASWDRGNIQYF. Written as DNA, the CDR3 is TGTGCCAGTTGGGACAGGGGAAACATTCAGTACTTC. Supplemented by reference TRBV19 and TRBJ2-4, the full variable domain reads DGGITQSPKYLFRKEGQNVTLSCEQNLNHDAMYWYRQDPGQGLRLIYYSQIVNDFQKGDIAEGYSVSREKKESFPLTVTSAQKNPTAFYLCASWDRGNIQYFGAGTRLSVL.

Written as DNA, the CDR3 is TGTGCCAGCAGCCCCAATAGGGGACTAAACAATGAGCAGTTCTTC. This sequence encodes CASSPNRGLNNEQFF. The V and J genes are TRBV6-5 and TRBJ2-1; 7 bases line up with TRBD2. The V gene's germline CDR1 is MNHEY and CDR2 SVGAGI. The length of the CDR3 is 15 residues. V lost 6 bases to trimming and J lost 5 bases; unmatched junction nucleotides: 10.

V is TRBV11-2 and J is TRBJ2-2; TRBD2 aligns across 7 bases. CDR1 is SGHAT and CDR2 is FQNNGV in the germline V gene. The CDR3 is 19 amino acids. Trimming took 4 bases from V and 7 from J; bases not matched to a gene: 21. The chain's CDR3 is CASSSYASGSGKVIGELFF. CDR3 nucleotides: TGTGCCAGCAGCTCGTACGCTAGCGGAAGCGGGAAGGTAATCGGGGAGCTGTTTTTT.

This sequence joins TRBV7-2 and TRBJ2-1; TRBD2 matches at 9 bases. V dropped 5 bases and J dropped 8; count of bases not matched to a gene: 7. The CDR3 is 14 residues long. Germline loops: CDR1 SGHTA, CDR2 FQGNSA. CDR3 sequence reads: CASSVGLATDEQFF. The CDR3 nucleotides are TGTGCCAGCAGCGTGGGACTAGCAACAGATGAGCAGTTCTTC.

CDR3 region: CASSLPMVAEAFF. CDR3 nucleotide sequence: TGTGCCAGCAGCCTCCCTATGGTCGCTGAAGCTTTCTTT. The gene calls are TRBV5-4 and TRBJ1-1; D not resolved. Germline V gene lookup returns CDR1 SGHNT and CDR2 YYREEE (reference sequence). Trimming shortened V by 4 bases and J by 6 bases, and 13 bases separated the two germline ends. The CDR3 contains 13 residues.

This clone occurred a few times. The chain employs TRBV9 and TRBJ2-3; 13 positions agree with TRBD2. Germline V gene data show CDR1 as SGDLS and CDR2 as YYNGEE. The CDR3 consists of 17 residues. The ends lost 2 bases at V and 2 bases at J; junction bases unmatched: 5. CDR3 nucleotides: TGTGCCAGCAGCGTGGTGGGGACTAGCGGGGTCACAGATACGCAGTATTTT. Translating it yields CASSVVGTSGVTDTQYF.

The chain has TRBV15 and TRBJ2-3; D not resolved. Germline-derived CDR1 and CDR2 are LNHNV and YYDKDF (reference sequence). Trimming stripped 2 bases from V and 2 bases from J, with 8 bases between. The CDR3 is 14 amino acids. CDR3 DNA: TGTGCCACCAGCAGATATTTTTACACAGATACGCAGTATTTT. Its translation is CATSRYFYTDTQYF. The variable domain in full, completed from reference TRBV15 and TRBJ2-3, reads DAMVIQNPRYQVTQFGKPVTLSCSQTLNHNVMYWYQQKSSQAPKLLFHYYDKDFNNEADTPDNFQSRRPNTSFCFLDIRSPGLGDTAMYLCATSRYFYTDTQYFGPGTRLTVL.

The V call is TRBV7-2, the J call TRBJ1-4, with 7 bases identical to TRBD1. The junction had 3 bases not matched to a gene; V was cut back by 5 bases and J by 0 bases. Germline loops: CDR1 SGHTA, CDR2 FQGNSA. The length of the CDR3 is 15 residues. CDR3 in DNA: TGTGCCAGCAGCCTTGGGACAGCAACTAATGAAAAACTGTTTTTT. It specifies CASSLGTATNEKLFF. Full variable domain (outside the CDR3, taken from reference TRBV7-2 and TRBJ1-4): GAGVSQSPSNKVTEKGKDVELRCDPISGHTALYWYRQSLGQGLEFLIYFQGNSAPDKSGLPSDRFSAERTGGSVSTLTIQRTQQEDSAVYLCASSLGTATNEKLFFGSGTQLSVL.

The chain is built from TRBV13 and TRBJ1-2; tentatively, D is TRBD1 (6 bases). Germline V gene lookup returns CDR1 PRHDT and CDR2 FYEKMQ (reference sequence). The CDR3 totals 14 residues. Trimming removed 4 bases at V and 7 bases at J, with 16 bases between. CDR3 nucleotides: TGTGCCAGCAGCTCCGGACAGATCCCGCGTGGCTACACCTTC. Translation: CASSSGQIPRGYTF. Variable domain in full (rest from reference TRBV13 and TRBJ1-2): AAGVIQSPRHLIKEKRETATLKCYPIPRHDTVYWYQQGPGQDPQFLISFYEKMQSDKGSIPDRFSAQQFSDYHSELNMSSLELGDSALYFCASSSGQIPRGYTFGSGTRLTVV.

The chain employs TRBV19 and TRBJ1-2; D gene ambiguous. Germline values: CDR1 LNHDA, CDR2 SQIVND (reference sequence). The CDR3 runs 13 residues. Trimming removed 4 bases from V and 5 bases from J, with 11 bases in between. The CDR3 region is CASSRSPWYGYTF. In nucleotides, the CDR3 is TGTGCCAGTAGTAGATCTCCCTGGTATGGCTACACCTTC.

The V and J genes are TRBV5-6 and TRBJ1-1; TRBD1 is a possible D gene (6 bases). Germline V gene data show CDR1 as SGHDT and CDR2 as YYEEEE. Trimming left V 0 bases short and J 0 bases short, with 18 bases between. CDR3 length: 18 amino acids. This chain's CDR3 is CASSLDLGAVGLNTEAFF. As DNA, the CDR3 is TGTGCCAGCAGCTTGGATTTGGGGGCAGTGGGGTTGAACACTGAAGCTTTCTTT.

In nucleotides, the CDR3 is TGTGCCAGTAGTATAGCGGGGGGATTCACAGATACGCAGTATTTT. This sequence encodes CASSIAGGFTDTQYF. This chain connects TRBV19 to TRBJ2-3; 7 positions agree with TRBD2. Germline lookup yields CDR1 LNHDA and CDR2 SQIVND (reference sequence). Unmatched junction bases numbered 3, after V lost 1 base and J lost 2 bases. CDR3 size: 15 residues.

The DNA of the CDR3 is TGCACCAGCAGCCGCAACCCACTCACGAGCGAGCCTTGGGTTTACGAGCAGTACGTC. Protein product: CTSSRNPLTSEPWVYEQYV. The V and J genes are TRBV1 and TRBJ2-7; no check of the table's D call, TRBD2, against the DNA was made. TRBV1 is noted as a pseudogene. The CDR3 is 19 amino acids.

This chain links TRBV5-1 with TRBJ2-4, with TRBD1 matching over 10 bases. V was pared by 4 bases and J by 7 bases, with 8 bases of the junction left unmatched. The germline CDR1 and CDR2 sequences are SGHRS and YFSETQ. The CDR3 sequence is 15 residues long. This CDR3 reads CASSLGTGERNIQYF. For the CDR3, the DNA is TGCGCCAGCAGCCTGGGGACAGGGGAAAGGAACATTCAGTACTTC. Full variable domain (rest looked up from reference TRBV5-1 and TRBJ2-4): KAGVTQTPRYLIKTRGQQVTLSCSPISGHRSVSWYQQTPGQGLQFLFEYFSETQRNKGNFPGRFSGRQFSNSRSEMNVSTLELGDSALYLCASSLGTGERNIQYFGAGTRLSVL.

The V gene is TRBV6-1, the J gene TRBJ1-5, with a possible D match to TRBD1 (6 bases). The germline V and J ends were trimmed by 0 bases and 5 bases, with 23 bases remaining between them. The CDR3 runs to 19 residues. From germline, CDR1 is MNHNS and CDR2 SASEGT. CDR3 nucleotides: TGTGCCAGCAGTGAAGCCTACCGCATCGCGGGGGGCTGGGATCAGCCCCAGCATTTT. Protein: CASSEAYRIAGGWDQPQHF.

The chain joins TRBV30 to TRBJ2-3, with TRBD2 matching over 11 bases. The CDR3 has 17 residues. V lost 7 bases and J lost 2; bases outside the gene matches: 14. CDR1 GTSNPN and CDR2 SVGIG come from the germline V gene (reference sequence). This CDR3 reads CALQSLTSGTLTDTQYF. CDR3 bases: TGTGCCTTGCAGTCGTTGACTAGCGGGACTCTCACAGATACGCAGTATTTT.

The CDR3 nucleotides read TGCACCAGCAGATTAGACAGATACAATGAGCAGTTCTTC. It translates to CTSRLDRYNEQFF. The chain links TRBV1 to TRBJ2-1; TRBD1 is the table's D call and was not checked against the DNA. TRBV1 is a documented pseudogene. CDR3 length: 13 residues.

This clone was counted a single time. The chain couples TRBV19 to TRBJ1-5, with a weak D call TRBD1 (5 bases). V lost 7 bases and J 2 bases, leaving 21 bases between the germline ends. CDR3 length equals 17 residues. Germline-derived CDR1 and CDR2 are LNHDA and SQIVND (reference sequence). The CDR3 is CASNSGGAVYGNQPQHF. For the CDR3, the DNA is TGTGCCAGTAACTCGGGTGGGGCAGTGTATGGCAATCAGCCCCAGCATTTT.

The chain is built from TRBV27 and TRBJ2-7; 8 bases align to TRBD1. The CDR3 sequence is 13 residues long. V trimming: 2 bases; J trimming: 5 bases; junction bases outside the gene matches: 2. The V gene's germline CDR1 is MNHEY and CDR2 SMNVEV (reference sequence). The CDR3 spells CASSLRQGHEQYV. DNA for the CDR3: TGTGCCAGCAGTTTACGACAGGGGCACGAGCAGTACGTC.

This sequence joins TRBV24-1 and TRBJ2-3; D not resolved. From germline, CDR1 is KGHDR and CDR2 SFDVKD. Trimming took off 2 bases at V and 2 bases at J, with 19 bases between the two ends. The CDR3 contains 18 residues. Here the CDR3 DNA reads TGTGCCACCAGTGATTCCACCCCGGACGGACGGATCACAGATACGCAGTATTTT. Protein product: CATSDSTPDGRITDTQYF.

V gene TRBV27 combines with J gene TRBJ2-5; D may be TRBD1 (6 bases). V was pared by 5 bases and J by 3 bases, with 13 bases between. Germline V gene sequence: CDR1 MNHEY, CDR2 SMNVEV (reference sequence). This CDR3 is 14 amino acids long. CDR3: CASSPYDRKETQYF. In nucleotides, the CDR3 is TGTGCCAGCAGTCCATACGACAGGAAAGAGACCCAGTACTTC.

The rearrangement links TRBV5-1 to TRBJ1-2; unclear D gene. V was trimmed by 4 bases and J by 5 bases, leaving 18 bases between them. The germline V gene encodes CDR1 SGHRS and CDR2 YFSETQ. The CDR3 is 15 residues long. The CDR3 coding sequence is TGCGCCAGCAGCCCAGGACCGGAAAGAGGGTATGGCTACACCTTC. Encoded protein: CASSPGPERGYGYTF.

The V gene is TRBV6-5, the J gene TRBJ1-6; D not resolved. V lost 10 bases and J 6 bases, leaving 19 bases between the germline ends. There are 15 residues in the CDR3. The germline gives CDR1 MNHEY, CDR2 SVGAGI. As DNA, the CDR3 is TGTGCCACCTCACGGGAGGGATTGGTTAATTCACCCCTCCACTTT. Translated: CATSREGLVNSPLHF.

The J gene is TRBJ2-2, the V gene TRBV5-4; 11 nucleotides line up with TRBD2. CDR3 length: 16 residues. Germline CDR1 SGHNT, CDR2 YYREEE (reference sequence). The V and J ends lost 2 bases and 10 bases, in that order; junction bases with no gene match: 10. The DNA of the CDR3 is TGTGCCAGCAGCTTACCTTTAGCGGGAGGGCGTGTGGAGCTGTTTTTT. Translation gives CASSLPLAGGRVELFF.